This T cell receptor beta chain was sequenced in a study of T cells in Graves' hyperthyroidism and ophthalmopathy. At the level of the study: At initial diagnosis, before any treatment had begun, peripheral blood was obtained. General study results and limits: Most thyroid-expanded clonotypes above 0.001 were also found in blood. The model forecast ophthalmopathy, anticipating it by a median about six months before onset.

Graves' hyperthyroidism qualified as stable when ophthalmopathy did not progress within 18 months. Remarks on this clonotype: The antigen remains undetermined.

The investigators amplified TCR beta CDR3 regions from RNA transcripts. Researchers ran a first-round RT-PCR on the TCR CDR3 using the HTBI primer set. TCRdb processed the multiplex PCR reads anew with MiXCR; each CDR3 protein has one entry. The data contain around 450,000 distinct CDR3 sequences, less than 20% of them singletons. After removal of 5 bases from V and 8 bases from J, the junction contained 12 bases not matched to a gene. Germline CDR1 reads SNHLY; CDR2 reads FYNNEI. This CDR3 comprises 15 residues. The J gene is TRBJ2-1, the V gene TRBV2, with 7 bases matching TRBD1. The clonotype was recovered from a woman between 18 and 30 years old with Graves' hyperthyroidism. The specimen was blood. This CDR3 is CASSYRGPPRDEQFF. CDR3 nucleotides: TGTGCCAGCAGTTACAGGGGACCACCTAGGGATGAGCAGTTCTTC.